The 2 T cell receptor beta chains presented below share a single source sample, sequenced in a study of shared clonotypes between healthy human individuals. Cells designated naive CD8 were CD45RO-negative and were positively selected for CCR7, with terminally differentiated effector memory CD45RA+ cells excluded. Measured with immunoSEQ multiplex PCR; TCRdb has only the in-frame clones, and not every one. The sample yields millions of clones, about 95% seen once. Sequencing was done on a sample of naive CD8+ T cells sorted from blood. The receptors here all came from a man between 18 and 35 years old in good health.

V and J are TRBV15 and TRBJ1-1, with D possibly being TRBD1 (5 bases). Germline assignment: CDR1 LNHNV and CDR2 YYDKDF (reference sequence). V shed 3 bases and J shed 2 bases, with 13 bases lying between them. The CDR3 runs to 15 residues. In DNA, the CDR3 is TGTGCCACCAGCAGGACCGGGACGGCTAACACTGAAGCTTTCTTT. This sequence encodes CATSRTGTANTEAFF.

The gene calls are TRBV5-1 and TRBJ2-7, with D tentatively TRBD1 or TRBD2 (6 bases each). Trimming stripped 2 bases from V and 4 bases from J, with 16 bases between. Germline V CDR1 and CDR2: SGHRS, YFSETQ. This CDR3 comprises 15 residues. In DNA form, the CDR3 reads TGCGCCAGCAGCTTTTCCGGGGGCGAATTTTACGAGCAGTACTTC. This gives the protein CASSFSGGEFYEQYF.